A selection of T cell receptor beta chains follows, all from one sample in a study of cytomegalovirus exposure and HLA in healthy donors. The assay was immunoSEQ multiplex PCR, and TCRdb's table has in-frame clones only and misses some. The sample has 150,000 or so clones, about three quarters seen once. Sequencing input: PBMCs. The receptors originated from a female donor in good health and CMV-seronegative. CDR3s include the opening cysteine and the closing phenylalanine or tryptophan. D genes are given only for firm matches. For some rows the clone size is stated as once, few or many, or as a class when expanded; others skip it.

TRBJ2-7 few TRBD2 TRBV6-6 TGTGCCAGCAGTTTGGCTAGCGGGGGTGGGTACGAGCAGTACTTC CASSLASGGGYEQYF
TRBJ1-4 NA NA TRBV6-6 TGTGCCAGCAGTTGGGAGGGGACCCCTAGTGAAAAACTGTTTTTT CASSWEGTPSEKLFF
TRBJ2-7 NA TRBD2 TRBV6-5 TGTGCCAGCCGGGTATCCTCGACTAGCGGCCACGAGCAGTACTTC CASRVSSTSGHEQYF
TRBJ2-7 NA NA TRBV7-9 TGTGCCAGCAGCTTAGTGAACAACTACGAGCAGTACTTC CASSLVNNYEQYF
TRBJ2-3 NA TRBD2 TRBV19 TGTGCCAGTACCCCACGGGGGGGCCGCACAGATACGCAGTATTTT CASTPRGGRTDTQYF
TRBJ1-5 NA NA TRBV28 TGTGCCAGCAGTTTGCGACAGCCGTTGAATCAGCCCCAGCATTTT CASSLRQPLNQPQHF
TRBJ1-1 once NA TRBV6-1 TGTGCCAGCAGCAACGGGGTGAGAACTGAAGCTTTCTTT CASSNGVRTEAFF
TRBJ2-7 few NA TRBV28 TGTGCCAGCCAAGTCGGGAGCTCCTACGAGCAGTACTTC CASQVGSSYEQYF
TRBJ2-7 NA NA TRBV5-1 TGCGCCAGCAGCTGGAGGGGACGTTCTGGCGAGCAGTACTTC CASSWRGRSGEQYF
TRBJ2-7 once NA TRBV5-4 TGTGCCAGCAGCGCCTCTTCCGGGACAACTTACGAGCAGTACTTC CASSASSGTTYEQYF
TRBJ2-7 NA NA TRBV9 TGTGCCAGCAGCCCCACGGGTAAATCTGAGCAGTACTTC CASSPTGKSEQYF
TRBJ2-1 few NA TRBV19 TGTGCCAGTAGTTCCCCGGGCAATGAGCAGTTCTTC CASSSPGNEQFF
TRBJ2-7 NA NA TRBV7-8 TGTGCCAGCAGTCAGTCAGCTAGATCCTCCTACGAGCAGTACTTC CASSQSARSSYEQYF
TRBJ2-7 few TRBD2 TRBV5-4 TGTGCCAGCAGCTTGGGGGCGGGAGGCCCCTACGAGCAGTACTTC CASSLGAGGPYEQYF
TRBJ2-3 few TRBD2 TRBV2 TGTGCCAGCAATAGCGGGAGGAGCACAGATACGCAGTATTTT CASNSGRSTDTQYF
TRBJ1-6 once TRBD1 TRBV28 TGTGCCAGCAGTCTTACAGGGGCGGGATCACCCCTCCACTTT CASSLTGAGSPLHF
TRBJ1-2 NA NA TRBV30 TGTGCCTGGACCCTTGGCGGGGTGTACGGCTATGGCTACACCTTC CAWTLGGVYGYGYTF
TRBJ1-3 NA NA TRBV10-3 TGTGCCATCAGTGAGTCCACAGGGAGCGGAAACACCATATATTTT CAISESTGSGNTIYF
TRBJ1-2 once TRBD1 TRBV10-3 TGTGCCATCAGCGATGGGACAGGGGGCTCTAACTATGGCTACACCTTC CAISDGTGGSNYGYTF
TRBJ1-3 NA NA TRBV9 TGTGCCAGCAGCGACCTCCGGGCTGGAAACACCATATATTTT CASSDLRAGNTIYF
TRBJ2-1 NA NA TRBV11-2 TGTGCCAGTCAGGGGGGACAGCACAATGAGCAGTTCTTC CASQGGQHNEQFF
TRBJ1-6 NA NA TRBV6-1 TGTGCCAGTATGGGGCAGACCAATTCACCCCTCCACTTT CASMGQTNSPLHF
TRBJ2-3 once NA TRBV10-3 TGTGCCATCAGTGAACCCGGGACTTCCTTCCCAGATACGCAGTATTTT CAISEPGTSFPDTQYF
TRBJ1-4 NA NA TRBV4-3 TGCGCCAGCAGCCAAGATGGGGAAGGGGGAGAAAAACTGTTTTTT CASSQDGEGGEKLFF
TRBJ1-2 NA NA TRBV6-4 TGTGCCAGCAGTGACTCTCTAGGAAGCTATGGCTACACCTTC CASSDSLGSYGYTF
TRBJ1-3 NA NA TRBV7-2 TGTGCCAGCAGCTTGGGACTAAACACCATATATTTT CASSLGLNTIYF
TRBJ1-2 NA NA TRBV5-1 TGCGCCAGCAGCTCCCGGCATGGAGGCTATGGCTACACCTTC CASSSRHGGYGYTF
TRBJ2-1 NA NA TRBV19 TGTGCCAGTAAACACAGGGACTCCTACAATGAGCAGTTCTTC CASKHRDSYNEQFF
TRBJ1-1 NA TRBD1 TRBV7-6 TGTGCCAGCAGCTTTACAGGGGCAGAAGCTTTCTTT CASSFTGAEAFF
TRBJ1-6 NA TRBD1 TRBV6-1 TGTGCCACAGGGGGACCCTATAATTCACCCCTCCACTTT CATGGPYNSPLHF
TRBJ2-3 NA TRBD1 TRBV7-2 TGTGCCAGCGAACAGGGGGTGCGCACAGATACGCAGTATTTT CASEQGVRTDTQYF
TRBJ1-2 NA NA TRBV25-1 TGTGCCAGCGGGGGGACCTCCAACTATGGCTACACCTTC CASGGTSNYGYTF
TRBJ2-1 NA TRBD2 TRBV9 TGTGCCAGCAGCGGGTTAGCGGGTGACAATGAGCAGTTCTTC CASSGLAGDNEQFF
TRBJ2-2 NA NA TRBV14 TGTGCCAGCGGACGGGACACCCGAGGGACCGGGGAGCTGTTTTTT CASGRDTRGTGELFF
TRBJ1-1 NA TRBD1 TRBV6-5 TGTGCCAGCAGTTACTCGAGGGACAGGGGAGGTACTGAAGCTTTCTTT CASSYSRDRGGTEAFF
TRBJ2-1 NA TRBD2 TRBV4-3 TGCGCCAGCAGCCAAGATCGGGGGGGGCGGGAGCAGTTCTTC CASSQDRGGREQFF
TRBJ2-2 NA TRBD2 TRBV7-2 TGTGCCAGCAGCTTAAACGGGGGGGCCCGGAACACCGGGGAGCTGTTTTTT CASSLNGGARNTGELFF